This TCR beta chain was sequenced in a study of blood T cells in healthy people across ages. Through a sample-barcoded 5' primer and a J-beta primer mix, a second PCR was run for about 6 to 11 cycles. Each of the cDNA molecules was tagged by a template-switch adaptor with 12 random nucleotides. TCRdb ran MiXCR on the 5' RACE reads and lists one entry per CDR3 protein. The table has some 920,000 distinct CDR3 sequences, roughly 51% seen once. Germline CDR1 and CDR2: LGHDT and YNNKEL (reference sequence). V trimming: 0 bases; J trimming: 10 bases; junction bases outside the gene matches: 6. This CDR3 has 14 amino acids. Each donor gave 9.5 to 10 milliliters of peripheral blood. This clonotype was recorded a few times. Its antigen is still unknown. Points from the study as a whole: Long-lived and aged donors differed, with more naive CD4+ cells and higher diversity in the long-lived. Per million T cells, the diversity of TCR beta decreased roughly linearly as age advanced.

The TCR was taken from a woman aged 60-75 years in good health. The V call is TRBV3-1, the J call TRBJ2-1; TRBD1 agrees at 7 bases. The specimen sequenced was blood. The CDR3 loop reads CASSQDRGQREQFF. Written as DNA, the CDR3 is TGTGCCAGCAGCCAAGATCGGGGACAGCGGGAGCAGTTCTTC.